Sequencing of this TCR beta chain was carried out in a study of blood T cell repertoires in COVID-19. Study summary: Donors in the United States, Italy and Spain gave samples during acute or convalescent COVID-19. The analysed material was cDNA or gDNA that came from T cells, B-cell-depleted T cells, or PBMCs.

In the original workflow: Quantification of nucleated cells was approximated via reference gene primer amplification. The method was immunoSEQ multiplex PCR; TCRdb's version includes in-frame clones alone and lacks a portion of them. Clonal size and the V and J genes are those of that table, whereas D and trimming came from the DNA. The sample lists under 300,000 clones, roughly four fifths occurring once. Germline-derived CDR1 and CDR2 are LGHNA and YNFKEQ. The CDR3 consists of 17 residues. Trimming shortened V by 2 bases and J by 3 bases, and 16 bases separated the two germline ends. The specimen was peripheral blood. This TCR was sampled from a woman at least 80 years old with acute or convalescent COVID-19. This chain uses TRBV4-2 with TRBJ2-2; TRBD1 might be the D (6 bases). In DNA, the CDR3 is TGTGCCAGCAGCCAACAAATCACAGGGTCCCACACCGGGGAGCTGTTTTTT. Its protein product is CASSQQITGSHTGELFF.